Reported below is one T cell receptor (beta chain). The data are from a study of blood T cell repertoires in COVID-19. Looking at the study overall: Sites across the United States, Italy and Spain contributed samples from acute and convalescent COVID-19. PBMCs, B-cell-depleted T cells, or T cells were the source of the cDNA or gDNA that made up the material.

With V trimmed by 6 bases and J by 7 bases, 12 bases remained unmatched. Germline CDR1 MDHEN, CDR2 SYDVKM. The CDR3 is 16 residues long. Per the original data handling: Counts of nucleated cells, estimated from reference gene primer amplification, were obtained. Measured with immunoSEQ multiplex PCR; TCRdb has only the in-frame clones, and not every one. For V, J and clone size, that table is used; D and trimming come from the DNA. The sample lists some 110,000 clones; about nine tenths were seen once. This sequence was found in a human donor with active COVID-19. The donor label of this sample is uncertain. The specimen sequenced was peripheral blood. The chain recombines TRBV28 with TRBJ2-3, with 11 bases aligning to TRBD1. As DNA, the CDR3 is TGTGCCAGCAGCCTAGGGACAGGGGGGCGTGTGAATACGCAGTATTTT. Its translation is CASSLGTGGRVNTQYF.